The next 5 T cell receptor beta chains were all read from a single sample in a study of a mutant IDH1 vaccine in newly diagnosed glioma. Time point noted: baseline, week 1 (first vaccination visit). The treatment denotes: pre-vaccination baseline after standard-of-care therapy. Repertoires were generated with immunoSEQ multiplex PCR, while TCRdb's copy carries only in-frame clones and drops some. The sample has 75,000 to 100,000 clones, almost 85% seen once. Sample: PBMCs, taken from a glioma patient treated with radiotherapy, temozolomide or both. The receptors were gathered from a man between 35 and 55 years old with glioma. Some clones in this sample may be carry-over from other donors' samples.

In its sample, this clone was seen a few times. The V gene is TRBV2, the J gene TRBJ1-5; unclear D gene. The germline V gene encodes CDR1 SNHLY and CDR2 FYNNEI. The V end lost 2 bases, the J end lost 3 bases, and 11 bases lay between the germline ends. The length of the CDR3 is 15 residues. The DNA of the CDR3 is TGTGCCAGCAGTGAAACGGACGGAATCAATCAGCCCCAGCATTTT. It encodes CASSETDGINQPQHF.

The V call is TRBV2, the J call TRBJ1-1, with D hard to call. Trimming shortened V by 8 bases and J by 3 bases, and 13 bases separated the two germline ends. The CDR3 covers 13 residues. Germline-derived CDR1 and CDR2 are SNHLY and FYNNEI. The CDR3 protein is CASLVLSDTEAFF. CDR3 sequence (DNA): TGTGCCAGCTTGGTTCTAAGCGACACTGAAGCTTTCTTT.

This rearrangement joins TRBV10-3 to TRBJ1-6; 7 bases line up with TRBD1. Germline values: CDR1 ENHRY, CDR2 SYGVKD. The V and J ends lost 6 bases and 11 bases, in that order; junction bases with no gene match: 7. The CDR3 totals 13 residues. Here the CDR3 reads CAIRGQAPAPLHF. In DNA, the CDR3 is TGTGCCATCAGAGGACAGGCCCCCGCACCCCTCCACTTT.

The V gene is TRBV6-5, the J gene TRBJ2-1, with a possible D match to TRBD1 (6 bases). This CDR3 is built from 15 residues. Germline V CDR1 and CDR2: MNHEY, SVGAGI. V lost 6 bases to trimming and J lost 0 bases, with 12 bases between them. The CDR3: CASRRTGTSYNEQFF. Here the CDR3 DNA reads TGTGCCAGCAGGAGAACAGGGACCTCCTACAATGAGCAGTTCTTC.

The V gene is TRBV27, the J gene TRBJ1-1; unclear D gene. This CDR3 spans 13 amino acids. V lost 0 bases to trimming and J lost 4 bases, with 6 bases between them. Germline CDR1 MNHEY, CDR2 SMNVEV (reference sequence). The CDR3 DNA reads TGTGCCAGCAGTTTATCGATTCGCACTGAAGCTTTCTTT. Translating gives CASSLSIRTEAFF.